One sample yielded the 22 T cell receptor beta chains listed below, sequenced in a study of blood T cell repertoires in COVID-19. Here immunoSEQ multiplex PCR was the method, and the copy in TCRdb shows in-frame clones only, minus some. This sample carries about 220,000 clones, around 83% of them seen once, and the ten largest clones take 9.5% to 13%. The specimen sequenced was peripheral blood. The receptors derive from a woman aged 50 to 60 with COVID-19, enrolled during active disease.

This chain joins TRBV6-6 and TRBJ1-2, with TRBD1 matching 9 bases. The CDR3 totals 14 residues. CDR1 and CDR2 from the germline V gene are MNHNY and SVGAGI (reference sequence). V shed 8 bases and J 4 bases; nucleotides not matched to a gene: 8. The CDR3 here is CASSTGTGTYGYTF. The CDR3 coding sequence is TGTGCCAGCTCGACCGGGACAGGGACCTATGGCTACACCTTC.

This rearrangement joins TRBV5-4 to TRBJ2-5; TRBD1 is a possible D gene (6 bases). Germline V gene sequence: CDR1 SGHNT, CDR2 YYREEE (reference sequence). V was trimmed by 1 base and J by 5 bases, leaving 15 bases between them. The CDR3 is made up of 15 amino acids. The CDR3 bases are TGTGCCAGCAGCTTGCAGTGGCAGGGGTATGAGACCCAGTACTTC. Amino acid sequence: CASSLQWQGYETQYF.

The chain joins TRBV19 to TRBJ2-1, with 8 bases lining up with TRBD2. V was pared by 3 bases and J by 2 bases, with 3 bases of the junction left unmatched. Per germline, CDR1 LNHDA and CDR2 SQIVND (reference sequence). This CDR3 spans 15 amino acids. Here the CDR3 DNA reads TGTGCCAGTAGTATGTCGGGGGGGCCCTACAATGAGCAGTTCTTC. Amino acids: CASSMSGGPYNEQFF.

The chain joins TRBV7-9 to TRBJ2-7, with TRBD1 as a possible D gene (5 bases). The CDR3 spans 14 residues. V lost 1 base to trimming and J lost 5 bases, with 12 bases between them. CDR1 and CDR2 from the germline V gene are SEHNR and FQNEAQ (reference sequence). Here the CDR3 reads CASSLGSGRDEQYF. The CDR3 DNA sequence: TGTGCCAGCAGCTTAGGGTCCGGCAGGGACGAGCAGTACTTC.

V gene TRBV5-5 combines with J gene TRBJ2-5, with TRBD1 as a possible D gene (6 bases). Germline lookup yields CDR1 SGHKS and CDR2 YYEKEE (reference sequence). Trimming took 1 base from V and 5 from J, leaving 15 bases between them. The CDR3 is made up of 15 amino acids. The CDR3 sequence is CASSLFQGPRETQYF. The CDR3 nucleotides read TGTGCCAGCAGCTTGTTTCAGGGGCCTCGGGAGACCCAGTACTTC.

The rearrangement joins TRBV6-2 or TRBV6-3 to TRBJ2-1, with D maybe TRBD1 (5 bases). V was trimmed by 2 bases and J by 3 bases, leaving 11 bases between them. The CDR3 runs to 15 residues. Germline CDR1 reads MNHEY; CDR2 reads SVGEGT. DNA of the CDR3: TGTGCCAGCAGTTACCCCGGACACTACTACAATGAGCAGTTCTTC. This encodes CASSYPGHYYNEQFF.

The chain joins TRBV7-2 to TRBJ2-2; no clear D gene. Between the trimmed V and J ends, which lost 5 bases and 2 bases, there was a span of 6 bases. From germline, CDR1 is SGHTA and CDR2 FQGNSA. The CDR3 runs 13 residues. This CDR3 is CASSPINTGELFF. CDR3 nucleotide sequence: TGTGCCAGCAGCCCTATTAACACCGGGGAGCTGTTTTTT.

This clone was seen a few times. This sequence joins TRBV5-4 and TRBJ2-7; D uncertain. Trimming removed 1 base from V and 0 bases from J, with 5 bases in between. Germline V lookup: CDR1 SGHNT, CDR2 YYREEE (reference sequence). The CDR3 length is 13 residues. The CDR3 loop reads CASSLLNSYEQYF. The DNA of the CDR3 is TGTGCCAGCAGCTTGCTTAACTCCTACGAGCAGTACTTC.

DNA of the CDR3: TGTGCCAGCAGCTTCGGACAGGGAAGGTCTAGTTCACCCCTCCACTTT. Its translation is CASSFGQGRSSSPLHF. This chain connects TRBV5-8 to TRBJ1-6; 8 nucleotides agree with TRBD1. Looked up from germline, CDR1 is SGHTS and CDR2 is YDEGEE. The CDR3 consists of 16 residues. V gave up 2 bases and J gave up 9 bases; unmatched junction bases: 10.

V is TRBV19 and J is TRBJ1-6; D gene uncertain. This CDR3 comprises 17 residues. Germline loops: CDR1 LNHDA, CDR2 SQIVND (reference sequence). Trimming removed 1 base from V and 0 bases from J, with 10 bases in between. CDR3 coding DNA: TGTGCCAGTAGTATAGTGCCCCACGGCTCCTATAATTCACCCCTCCACTTT. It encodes CASSIVPHGSYNSPLHF.

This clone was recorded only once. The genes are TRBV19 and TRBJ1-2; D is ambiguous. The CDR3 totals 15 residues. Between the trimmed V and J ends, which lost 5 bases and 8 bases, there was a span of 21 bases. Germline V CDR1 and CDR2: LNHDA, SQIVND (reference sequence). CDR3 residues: CASSPLRGNLLGYTF. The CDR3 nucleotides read TGTGCCAGTAGTCCCCTCCGGGGAAATCTGTTAGGCTACACCTTC.

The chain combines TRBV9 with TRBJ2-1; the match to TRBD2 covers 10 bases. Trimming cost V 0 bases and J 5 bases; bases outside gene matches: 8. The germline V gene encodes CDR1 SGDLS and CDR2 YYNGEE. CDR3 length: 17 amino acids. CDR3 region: CASSVATRTSGDNEQFF. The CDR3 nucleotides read TGTGCCAGCAGCGTAGCTACAAGGACTAGCGGTGACAATGAGCAGTTCTTC. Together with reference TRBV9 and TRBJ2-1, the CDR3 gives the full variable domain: DSGVTQTPKHLITATGQRVTLRCSPRSGDLSVYWYQQSLDQGLQFLIQYYNGEERAKGNILERFSAQQFPDLHSELNLSSLELGDSALYFCASSVATRTSGDNEQFFGPGTRLTVL.

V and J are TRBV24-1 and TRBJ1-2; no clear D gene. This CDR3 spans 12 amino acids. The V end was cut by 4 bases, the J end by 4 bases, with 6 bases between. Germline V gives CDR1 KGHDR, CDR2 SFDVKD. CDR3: CATSEGSYGYTF. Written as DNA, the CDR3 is TGTGCCACCAGTGAGGGCAGCTATGGCTACACCTTC.

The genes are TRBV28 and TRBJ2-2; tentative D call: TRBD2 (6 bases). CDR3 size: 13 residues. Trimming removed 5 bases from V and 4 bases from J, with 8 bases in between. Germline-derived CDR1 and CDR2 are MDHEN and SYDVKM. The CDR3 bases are TGTGCCAGCAGTGCGGGGTCCACCGGGGAGCTGTTTTTT. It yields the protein CASSAGSTGELFF.

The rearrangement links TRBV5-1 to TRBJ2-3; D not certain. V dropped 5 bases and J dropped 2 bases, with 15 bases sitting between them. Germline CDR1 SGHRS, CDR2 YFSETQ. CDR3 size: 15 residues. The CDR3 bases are TGCGCCAGCAGACCAACCGGGTCTGACACAGATACGCAGTATTTT. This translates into CASRPTGSDTDTQYF.

CDR3 region: CASSQEDRRNTEAFF. CDR3 bases: TGCGCCAGCAGCCAAGAGGACAGGCGGAACACTGAAGCTTTCTTT. V usage is TRBV4-1 and J usage is TRBJ1-1, with 7 bases identical to TRBD1. The CDR3 has 15 residues. Losses at the gene ends were 0 bases for V and 1 base for J; bases not matched to a gene: 2. Germline V gives CDR1 MGHRA, CDR2 YSYEKL.

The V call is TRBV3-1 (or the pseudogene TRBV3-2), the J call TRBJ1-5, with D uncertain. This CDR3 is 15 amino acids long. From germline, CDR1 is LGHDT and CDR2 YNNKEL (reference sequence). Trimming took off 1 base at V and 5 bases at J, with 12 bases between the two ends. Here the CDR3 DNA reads TGTGCCAGCAGCCAAGGGTCGGGGAAGCATCAGCCCCAGCATTTT. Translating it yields CASSQGSGKHQPQHF.

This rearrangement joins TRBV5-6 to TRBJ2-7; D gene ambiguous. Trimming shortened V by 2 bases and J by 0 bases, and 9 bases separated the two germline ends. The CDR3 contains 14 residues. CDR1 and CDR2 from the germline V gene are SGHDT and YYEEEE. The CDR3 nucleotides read TGTGCCAGCAGCTTTCTAAAGAGCTCCTACGAGCAGTACTTC. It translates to CASSFLKSSYEQYF.

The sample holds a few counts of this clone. This CDR3 reads CAISESGARGNGYTF. Written as DNA, the CDR3 is TGTGCCATCAGTGAGTCCGGAGCCAGGGGTAATGGCTACACCTTC. V gene TRBV10-3 combines with J gene TRBJ1-2; TRBD1 is a possible D gene (6 bases). V was clipped by 0 bases and J by 6 bases, with 14 bases between them. Per the germline V gene, CDR1 is ENHRY and CDR2 is SYGVKD. The CDR3 spans 15 residues.

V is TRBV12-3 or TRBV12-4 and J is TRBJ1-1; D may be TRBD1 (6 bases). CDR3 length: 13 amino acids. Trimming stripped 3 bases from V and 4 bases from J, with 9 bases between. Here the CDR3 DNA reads TGTGCCAGCAGTTTGAAACAGGGCACTGAAGCTTTCTTT. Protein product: CASSLKQGTEAFF.

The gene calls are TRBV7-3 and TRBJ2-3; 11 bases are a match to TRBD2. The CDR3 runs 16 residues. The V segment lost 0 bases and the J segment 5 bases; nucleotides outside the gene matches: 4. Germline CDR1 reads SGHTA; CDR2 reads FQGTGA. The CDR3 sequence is CASSLTSGGAGDTQYF. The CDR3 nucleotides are TGTGCCAGCAGCTTAACTAGCGGGGGGGCCGGAGATACGCAGTATTTT. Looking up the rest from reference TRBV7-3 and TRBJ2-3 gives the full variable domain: GAGVSQTPSNKVTEKGKYVELRCDPISGHTALYWYRQSLGQGPEFLIYFQGTGAADDSGLPNDRFFAVRPEGSVSTLKIQRTERGDSAVYLCASSLTSGGAGDTQYFGPGTRLTVL.

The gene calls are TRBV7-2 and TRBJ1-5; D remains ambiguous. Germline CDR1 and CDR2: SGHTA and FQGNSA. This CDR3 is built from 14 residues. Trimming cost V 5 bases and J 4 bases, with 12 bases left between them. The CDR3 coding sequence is TGTGCCAGCAGCCCGTCCCCCCAGAATCAGCCCCAGCATTTT. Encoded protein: CASSPSPQNQPQHF.